Described below is a single TCR beta chain sequence and its context. No antigen is known for it. After autologous stem cell transplantation all patients relapsed, and prior brentuximab vedotin exposure differed between cohorts. Best outcomes ranged across complete response, partial response and progressive disease. These data belong to a study of PD-1 blockade in classical Hodgkin lymphoma. The wider study: Every 2 weeks, patients had 3 mg/kg nivolumab intravenously. Findings and limits, study-wide: The study found complete responders had baseline diversity similar to newly diagnosed patients. CD4+ TCR diversity, unlike CD8+, climbed significantly by C4D1.

Germline CDR1 and CDR2: GTSNPN and SVGIG (reference sequence). The CDR3 loop spans 20 amino acids. V was cut by 0 bases and J by 0 bases, with 21 bases left in between. Sequencing was performed with immunoSEQ multiplex PCR; in TCRdb, only in-frame clones are kept and a portion is missing. The data show 100,000 or so clones, with 75% to 90% seen just once and 6.5% to 7.5% held by the top ten. Sample: peripheral blood mononuclear cells (PBMCs), taken before the second cycle of nivolumab. This rearrangement joins TRBV30 to TRBJ2-6, with a possible D match to TRBD2 (6 bases). This clonotype originated in a human donor with classical Hodgkin lymphoma. CDR3 amino acids: CAWSVNGGWAGPSGANVLTF. DNA for the CDR3: TGTGCCTGGAGTGTAAACGGCGGGTGGGCGGGGCCCTCTGGGGCCAACGTCCTGACTTTC.